This is a list of T cell receptor beta chains from one sample in a study of response to subunit inactivated influenza vaccine. TCRdb independently ran MiXCR on the RT-PCR reads; one entry per CDR3 protein. The sample consists of about 500,000 distinct CDR3 sequences, 16% of them appearing once. Sample: CD4+ T cells sorted from PBMCs, taken less than 30 months after vaccination. Receptors were obtained from a man between 50 and 75 years old who received an inactivated influenza vaccine. Both conserved end residues are part of each CDR3. The order of the fields is V gene, J gene, CDR3 protein.

v_gene: TRBV7-2; j_gene: TRBJ2-2; CDR3aa: CASSWGDTYTGELFF
v_gene: TRBV29-1; j_gene: TRBJ2-5; CDR3aa: CSGGGESGTQTQYF
v_gene: TRBV7-9; j_gene: TRBJ2-2; CDR3aa: CASSLSQRTGELFF
v_gene: TRBV7-2; j_gene: TRBJ1-2; CDR3aa: CASSPGAVYGYTF
v_gene: TRBV2; j_gene: TRBJ2-1; CDR3aa: CASSEKLAGTNEQFF
v_gene: TRBV6-2/TRBV6-3; j_gene: TRBJ2-5; CDR3aa: CASSYKETQYF
v_gene: TRBV28; j_gene: TRBJ2-7; CDR3aa: CASRTGTSSYEQYF
v_gene: TRBV5-1; j_gene: TRBJ2-1; CDR3aa: CASSDNGGSYNEQFF
v_gene: TRBV25-1; j_gene: TRBJ2-1; CDR3aa: CASSEFLAGNNEQFF
v_gene: TRBV25-1; j_gene: TRBJ1-6; CDR3aa: CASSADRLYNSPLHF
v_gene: TRBV7-2; j_gene: TRBJ2-6; CDR3aa: CASSLARSTGSSGANVLTF
v_gene: TRBV5-6; j_gene: TRBJ2-5; CDR3aa: CASSLVRDNQETQYF
v_gene: TRBV20-1; j_gene: TRBJ2-3; CDR3aa: CSARGPPDTQYF
v_gene: TRBV27; j_gene: TRBJ1-1; CDR3aa: CASSLGRGLNTEAFF
v_gene: TRBV11-2; j_gene: TRBJ1-3; CDR3aa: CASSLQGNSGNTIYF
v_gene: TRBV20-1; j_gene: TRBJ2-1; CDR3aa: CGASGRALSTHDEQFF
v_gene: TRBV20-1; j_gene: TRBJ2-7; CDR3aa: CSARVMAGGVSYEQYF
v_gene: TRBV29-1; j_gene: TRBJ2-7; CDR3aa: CSVEDTSGGSPYEQYF
v_gene: TRBV6-1; j_gene: TRBJ1-1; CDR3aa: CASSVGLPNTEAFF
v_gene: TRBV6-5; j_gene: TRBJ2-5; CDR3aa: CASSYSRIQETQYF
v_gene: TRBV10-3; j_gene: TRBJ1-1; CDR3aa: CAISRGGTEAFF